This T cell receptor (beta chain) was retrieved from a study of blood T cell repertoires in COVID-19. At the level of the study: Acute and convalescent COVID-19 samples came from the United States, Italy and Spain.

Germline CDR1 is LNHDA and CDR2 is SQIVND (reference sequence). With 9 bases removed from V and 8 bases from J, the gap between germline ends came to 13 bases. The CDR3 runs to 11 residues. Sequenced by immunoSEQ multiplex PCR; TCRdb stores in-frame clones only, minus some. The sample records roughly 300,000 clones, about 85% being singletons. Enrolled through a virtual design, the participants were between 18 and 89 years of age and came from roughly 22 US areas. Either two negative PCRs, clearance, or symptom resolution qualified Cohort 3 donors as recovered. The sample consisted of PBMCs or T cells enriched from blood (not recorded which). The clonotype originates from a woman aged 25 to 39 who had recovered from COVID-19. This chain links TRBV19 with TRBJ1-1; no clear D gene. DNA of the CDR3: TGTGCCAGCACAAGACACCTCGAAGCTTTCTTT. Translated: CASTRHLEAFF.